The rows below give T cell receptor beta chains drawn from one sample of a study of post-analysis software for immune sequencing data. TCRdb reanalysed the PCR reads using MiXCR and keeps one entry per CDR3 protein. Of around 400,000 distinct CDR3 sequences listed, 39% are singletons. Sequencing was carried out using blood. The receptor source for this set is a girl aged 2 to 10 with multiple sclerosis. CDR3s include the opening cysteine and the closing phenylalanine or tryptophan. The D gene is left open where the match is weak. Clone size is given for some rows only: seen once, a few or many times, or a class if the clone is expanded.

V gene	D gene	J gene	clone size	CDR3 protein	CDR3 DNA
TRBV29-1	NA	TRBJ2-5	NA	CSVLHGIQETQYF	TGCAGCGTCCTTCACGGAATACAAGAGACCCAGTACTTC
TRBV4-1	NA	TRBJ2-7	NA	CASSQFPSSYEQYF	TGCGCCAGCAGCCAATTTCCTAGCTCCTACGAGCAGTACTTC
TRBV20-1	NA	TRBJ2-7	NA	CSARPGPRNEQYF	TGCAGTGCTAGACCGGGCCCACGCAACGAGCAGTACTTC
TRBV7-9	NA	TRBJ2-5	NA	CASSTIKQGQETQYF	TGTGCCAGCAGCACGATTAAACAGGGCCAAGAGACCCAGTACTTC
TRBV28	NA	TRBJ1-6	NA	CASRMMGRSSYNSPLHF	TGTGCCAGCAGAATGATGGGTAGGAGCTCCTATAATTCACCCCTCCACTTT
TRBV3-1	NA	TRBJ2-3	NA	CASSQDIAGTDTQYF	TGTGCCAGCAGCCAAGACATTGCGGGGACAGATACGCAGTATTTT
TRBV20-1	NA	TRBJ1-6	NA	CSARVPGNSPLHF	TGCAGTGCTAGAGTCCCAGGGAATTCACCCCTCCACTTT
TRBV6-2/TRBV6-3	NA	TRBJ2-7	NA	CASSYHGGLQFYEQYF	TGTGCCAGCAGTTACCACGGAGGGCTACAGTTCTACGAGCAGTACTTC
TRBV19	TRBD2	TRBJ2-1	NA	CASSIGLAGEDEQFF	TGTGCCAGTAGTATAGGACTAGCGGGAGAGGATGAGCAGTTCTTC
TRBV4-1	TRBD2	TRBJ2-3	NA	CASSRGGSGNTDTQYF	TGCGCCAGCAGCCGAGGAGGGAGCGGGAACACAGATACGCAGTATTTT
TRBV11-2	NA	TRBJ2-3	NA	CASSPGALRVTDTQYF	TGTGCCAGCAGCCCCGGGGCCCTCAGGGTCACGGATACGCAGTATTTT
TRBV5-1	NA	TRBJ2-7	few	CASENSASYNEQYF	TGCGCCAGCGAAAACTCGGCGTCCTACAATGAGCAGTACTTC
TRBV11-2	NA	TRBJ1-2	few	CASSLSSTNYGYTF	TGTGCCAGCAGCTTAAGCAGCACGAACTATGGCTACACCTTC